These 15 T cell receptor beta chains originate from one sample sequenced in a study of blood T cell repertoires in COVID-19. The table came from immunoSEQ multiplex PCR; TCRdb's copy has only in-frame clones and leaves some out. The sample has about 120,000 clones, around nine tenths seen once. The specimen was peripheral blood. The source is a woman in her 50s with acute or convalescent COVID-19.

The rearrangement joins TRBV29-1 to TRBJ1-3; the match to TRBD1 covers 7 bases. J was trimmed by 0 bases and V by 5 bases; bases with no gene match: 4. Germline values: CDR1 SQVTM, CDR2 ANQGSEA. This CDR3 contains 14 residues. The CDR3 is CSVSTGSSGNTIYF. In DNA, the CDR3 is TGCAGCGTTTCGACAGGGAGCTCTGGAAACACCATATATTTT. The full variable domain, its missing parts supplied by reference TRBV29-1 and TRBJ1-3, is SAVISQKPSRDICQRGTSLTIQCQVDSQVTMMFWYRQQPGQSLTLIATANQGSEATYESGFVIDKFPISRPNLTFSTLTVSNMSPEDSSIYLCSVSTGSSGNTIYFGEGSWLTVV.

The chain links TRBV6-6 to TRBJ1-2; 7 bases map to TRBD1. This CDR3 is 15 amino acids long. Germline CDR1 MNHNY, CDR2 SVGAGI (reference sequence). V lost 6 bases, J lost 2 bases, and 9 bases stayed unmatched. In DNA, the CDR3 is TGTGCCAGCAGCACCCGGGACAGTCTGAACTATGGCTACACCTTC. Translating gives CASSTRDSLNYGYTF.

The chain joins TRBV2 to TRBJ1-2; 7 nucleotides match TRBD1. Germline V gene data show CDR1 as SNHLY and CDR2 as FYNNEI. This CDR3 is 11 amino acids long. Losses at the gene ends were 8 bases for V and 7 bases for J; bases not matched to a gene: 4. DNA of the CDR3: TGTGCCAGCCGCGACAGGGTTGGCTACACCTTC. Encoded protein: CASRDRVGYTF.

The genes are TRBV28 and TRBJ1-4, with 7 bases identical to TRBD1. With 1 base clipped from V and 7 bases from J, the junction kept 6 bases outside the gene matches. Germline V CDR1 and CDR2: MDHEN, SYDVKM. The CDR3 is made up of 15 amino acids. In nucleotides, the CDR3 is TGTGCCAGCAGTTTATTCACAGGGGCGGGTGAAAAACTGTTTTTT. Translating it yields CASSLFTGAGEKLFF.

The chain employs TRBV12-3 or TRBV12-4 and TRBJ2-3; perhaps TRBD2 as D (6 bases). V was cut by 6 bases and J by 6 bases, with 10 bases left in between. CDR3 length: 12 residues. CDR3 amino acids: CASRGTLDTQYF. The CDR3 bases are TGTGCCAGCAGGGGGACTCTTGATACGCAGTATTTT.

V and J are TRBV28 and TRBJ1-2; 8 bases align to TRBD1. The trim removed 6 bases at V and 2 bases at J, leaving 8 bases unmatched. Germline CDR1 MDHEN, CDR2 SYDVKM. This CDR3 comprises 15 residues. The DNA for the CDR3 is TGTGCCAGCAGGGGGTCAGGGGGCAGGAACTATGGCTACACCTTC. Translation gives CASRGSGGRNYGYTF.

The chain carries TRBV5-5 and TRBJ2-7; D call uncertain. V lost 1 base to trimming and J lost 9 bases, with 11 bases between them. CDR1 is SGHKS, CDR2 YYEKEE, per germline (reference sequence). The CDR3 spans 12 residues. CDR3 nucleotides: TGTGCCAGCAGCTTGCTCCGAACCGGGCAGTACTTC. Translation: CASSLLRTGQYF.

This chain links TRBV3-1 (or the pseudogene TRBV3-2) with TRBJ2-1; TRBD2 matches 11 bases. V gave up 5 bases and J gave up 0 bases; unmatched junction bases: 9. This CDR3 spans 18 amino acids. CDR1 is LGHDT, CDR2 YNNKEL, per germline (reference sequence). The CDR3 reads CASSEASGRFSSYNEQFF. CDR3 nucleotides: TGTGCCAGCAGCGAGGCTAGCGGGAGGTTCAGCTCCTACAATGAGCAGTTCTTC.

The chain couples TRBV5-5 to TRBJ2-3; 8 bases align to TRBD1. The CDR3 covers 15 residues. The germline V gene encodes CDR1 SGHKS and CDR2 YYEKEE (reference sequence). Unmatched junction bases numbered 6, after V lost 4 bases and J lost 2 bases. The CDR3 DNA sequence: TGTGCCAGCAGCCCGGGACAGGTTTACACAGATACGCAGTATTTT. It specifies CASSPGQVYTDTQYF.

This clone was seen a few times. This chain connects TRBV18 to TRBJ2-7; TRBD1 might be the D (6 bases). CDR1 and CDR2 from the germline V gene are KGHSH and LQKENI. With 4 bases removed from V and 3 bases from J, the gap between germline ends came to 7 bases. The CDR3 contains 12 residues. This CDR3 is CASSLQGYEQYF. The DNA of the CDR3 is TGTGCCAGCTCACTACAGGGCTACGAGCAGTACTTC.

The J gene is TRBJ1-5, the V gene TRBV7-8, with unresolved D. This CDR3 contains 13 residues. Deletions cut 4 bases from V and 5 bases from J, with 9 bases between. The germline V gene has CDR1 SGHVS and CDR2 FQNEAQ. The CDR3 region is CASSSFSDQPQHF. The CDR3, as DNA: TGTGCCAGCAGCTCTTTCTCAGATCAGCCCCAGCATTTT. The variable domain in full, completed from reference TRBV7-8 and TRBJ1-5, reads GAGVSQSPRYKVAKRGQDVALRCDPISGHVSLFWYQQALGQGPEFLTYFQNEAQLDKSGLPSDRFFAERPEGSVSTLKIQRTQQEDSAVYLCASSSFSDQPQHFGDGTRLSIL.

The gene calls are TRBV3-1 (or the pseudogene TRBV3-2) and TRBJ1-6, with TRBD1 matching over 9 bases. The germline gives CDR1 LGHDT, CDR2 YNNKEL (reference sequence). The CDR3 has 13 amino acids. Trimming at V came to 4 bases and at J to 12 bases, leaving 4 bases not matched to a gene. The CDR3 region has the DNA TGTGCCAGCAGCCGAGGGACAGGGCTACCCCTCCACTTT. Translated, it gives CASSRGTGLPLHF.

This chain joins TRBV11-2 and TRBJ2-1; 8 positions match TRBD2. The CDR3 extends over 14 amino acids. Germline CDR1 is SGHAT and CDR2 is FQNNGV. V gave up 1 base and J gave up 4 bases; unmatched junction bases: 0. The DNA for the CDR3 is TGTGCCAGCAGCTTAGCGGGAGGGTACAATGAGCAGTTCTTC. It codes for CASSLAGGYNEQFF. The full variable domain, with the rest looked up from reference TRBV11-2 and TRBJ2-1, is EAGVAQSPRYKIIEKRQSVAFWCNPISGHATLYWYQQILGQGPKLLIQFQNNGVVDDSQLPKDRFSAERLKGVDSTLKIQPAKLEDSAVYLCASSLAGGYNEQFFGPGTRLTVL.

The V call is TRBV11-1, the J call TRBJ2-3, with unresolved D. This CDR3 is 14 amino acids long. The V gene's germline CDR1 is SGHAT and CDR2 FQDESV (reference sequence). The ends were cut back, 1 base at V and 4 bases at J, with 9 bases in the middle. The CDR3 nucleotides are TGTGCCAGCAGCTTAGGGGCCAGATCAGATACGCAGTATTTT. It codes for CASSLGARSDTQYF.

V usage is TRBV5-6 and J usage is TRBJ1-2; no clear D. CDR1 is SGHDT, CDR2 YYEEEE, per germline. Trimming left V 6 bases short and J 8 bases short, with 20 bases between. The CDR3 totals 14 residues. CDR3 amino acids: CASTTRFFGSGYTF. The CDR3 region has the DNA TGTGCCAGCACCACTCGCTTCTTCGGTTCCGGCTACACCTTC.